Sequencing of this TCR beta chain was carried out in a study of T cell clones after liver transplantation. Some clones are missing from TCRdb's copy, which holds only in-frame ones; the method was immunoSEQ multiplex PCR. In the table there are 15,000 or so clones, roughly 84% of which are singletons. The CDR3 covers 14 residues. CDR1 is MNHEY and CDR2 is SMNVEV in the germline V gene (reference sequence). The junction had 4 bases not matched to a gene; V was cut back by 6 bases and J by 2 bases. Sample: CD8+ T cells from blood, taken approximately 4 years after liver transplant. The TCR sequence derives from a human patient who received a liver transplant. Some T cells may have originated in the graft donor. This chain joins TRBV27 and TRBJ1-5, with 7 bases matching TRBD1. The DNA for the CDR3 is TGTGCCAGCAGAAACAGGGGAGGCAATCAGCCCCAGCATTTT. It specifies CASRNRGGNQPQHF.